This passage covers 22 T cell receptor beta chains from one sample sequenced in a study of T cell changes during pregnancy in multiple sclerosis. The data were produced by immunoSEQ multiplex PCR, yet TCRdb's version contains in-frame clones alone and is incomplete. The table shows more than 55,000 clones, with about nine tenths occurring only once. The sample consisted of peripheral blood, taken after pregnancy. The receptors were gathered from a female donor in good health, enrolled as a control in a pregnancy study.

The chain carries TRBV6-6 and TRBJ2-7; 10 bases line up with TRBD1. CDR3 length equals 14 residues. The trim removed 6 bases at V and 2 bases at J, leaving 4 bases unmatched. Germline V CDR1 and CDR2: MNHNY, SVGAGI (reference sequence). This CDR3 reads CASSPDRGPYEQYF. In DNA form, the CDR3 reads TGTGCCAGCAGCCCAGACAGGGGGCCCTACGAGCAGTACTTC.

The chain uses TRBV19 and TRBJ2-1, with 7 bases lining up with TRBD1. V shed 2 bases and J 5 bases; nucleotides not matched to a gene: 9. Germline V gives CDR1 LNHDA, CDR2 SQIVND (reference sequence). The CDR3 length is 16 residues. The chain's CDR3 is CASSIHTDRENNEQFF. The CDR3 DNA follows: TGTGCCAGTAGTATACACACTGACAGGGAGAACAATGAGCAGTTCTTC.

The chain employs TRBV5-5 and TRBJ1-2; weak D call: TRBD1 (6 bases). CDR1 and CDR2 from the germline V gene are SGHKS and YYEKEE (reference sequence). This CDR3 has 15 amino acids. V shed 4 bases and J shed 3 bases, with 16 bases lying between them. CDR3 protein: CASSNDTGQHYGYTF. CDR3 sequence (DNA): TGTGCCAGCAGCAACGACACAGGGCAACACTATGGCTACACCTTC. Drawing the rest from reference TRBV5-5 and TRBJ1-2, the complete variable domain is DAGVTQSPTHLIKTRGQQVTLRCSPISGHKSVSWYQQVLGQGPQFIFQYYEKEERGRGNFPDRFSARQFPNYSSELNVNALLLGDSALYLCASSNDTGQHYGYTFGSGTRLTVV.

CDR3 residues: CAWNRPKLAGGQHEQFF. CDR3 DNA sequence: TGTGCCTGGAATCGTCCCAAACTAGCGGGGGGCCAGCATGAGCAGTTCTTC. This chain uses TRBV30 with TRBJ2-1, with 12 bases aligning to TRBD2. The ends lost 4 bases at V and 8 bases at J; junction bases unmatched: 15. Germline CDR1 reads GTSNPN; CDR2 reads SVGIG (reference sequence). This CDR3 is built from 17 residues.

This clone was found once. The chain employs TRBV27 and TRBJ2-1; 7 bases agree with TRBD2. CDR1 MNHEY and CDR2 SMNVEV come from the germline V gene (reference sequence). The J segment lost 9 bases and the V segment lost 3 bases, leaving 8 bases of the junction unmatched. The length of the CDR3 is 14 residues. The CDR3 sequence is CASSLRAGVSEQFF. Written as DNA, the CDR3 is TGTGCCAGCAGTTTGAGGGCGGGGGTGAGTGAGCAGTTCTTC.

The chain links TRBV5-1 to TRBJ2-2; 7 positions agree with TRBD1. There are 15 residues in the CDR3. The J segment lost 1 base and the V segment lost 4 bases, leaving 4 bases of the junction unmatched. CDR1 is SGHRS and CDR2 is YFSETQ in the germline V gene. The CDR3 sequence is CASSQRQGNTGELFF. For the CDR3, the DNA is TGCGCCAGCAGCCAAAGACAGGGGAACACCGGGGAGCTGTTTTTT.

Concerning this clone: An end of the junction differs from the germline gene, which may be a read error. The CDR3 DNA follows: TGCGCCATCAGCATCGGGGACAGGGCCTTTCAGCCCCAGCATTTT. Translated: CAISIGDRAFQPQHF. The chain is built from TRBV5-1 and TRBJ1-5; the match to TRBD1 covers 9 bases. The germline gives CDR1 SGHRS, CDR2 YFSETQ. CDR3 length: 15 amino acids.

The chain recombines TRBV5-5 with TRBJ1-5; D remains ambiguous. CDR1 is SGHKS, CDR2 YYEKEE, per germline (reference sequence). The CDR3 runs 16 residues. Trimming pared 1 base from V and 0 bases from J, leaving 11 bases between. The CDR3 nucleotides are TGTGCCAGCAGCTTGACAGAGAAACTTAGCAATCAGCCCCAGCATTTT. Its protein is CASSLTEKLSNQPQHF.

The CDR3 sequence is CAIMPTGNTEAFF. The CDR3 DNA sequence: TGTGCCATCATGCCGACAGGGAACACTGAAGCTTTCTTT. This chain links TRBV10-3 with TRBJ1-1; D perhaps matches TRBD1 (6 bases). This CDR3 has 13 residues. The V end was cut by 7 bases, the J end by 1 base, with 10 bases between. CDR1 is ENHRY, CDR2 SYGVKD, per germline.

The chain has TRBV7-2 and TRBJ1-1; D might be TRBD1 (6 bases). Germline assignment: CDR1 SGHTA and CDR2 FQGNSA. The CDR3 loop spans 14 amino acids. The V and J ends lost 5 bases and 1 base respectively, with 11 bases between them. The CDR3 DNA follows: TGTGCCAGCAGCCCCGTAGGGGGGAACACTGAAGCTTTCTTT. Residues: CASSPVGGNTEAFF.

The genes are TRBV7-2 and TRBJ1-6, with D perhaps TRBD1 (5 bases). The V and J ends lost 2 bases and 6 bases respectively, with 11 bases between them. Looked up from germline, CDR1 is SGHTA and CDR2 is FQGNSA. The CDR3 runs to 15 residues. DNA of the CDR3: TGTGCCAGCAGCTTACTTCAGGGAACTAATTCACCCCTCCACTTT. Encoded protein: CASSLLQGTNSPLHF.

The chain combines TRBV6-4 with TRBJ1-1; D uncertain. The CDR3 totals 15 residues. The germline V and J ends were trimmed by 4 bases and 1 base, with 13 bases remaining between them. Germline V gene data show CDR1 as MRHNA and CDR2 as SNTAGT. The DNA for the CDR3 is TGTGCCAGCAGTGGCCCCGGAGCTAAGAACACTGAAGCTTTCTTT. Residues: CASSGPGAKNTEAFF.

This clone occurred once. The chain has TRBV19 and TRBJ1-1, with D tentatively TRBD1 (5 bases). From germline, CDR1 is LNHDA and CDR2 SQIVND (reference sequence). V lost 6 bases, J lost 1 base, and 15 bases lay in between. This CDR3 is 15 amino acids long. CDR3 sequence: CASRPGGPENTEAFF. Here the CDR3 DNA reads TGTGCCAGTAGACCCGGGGGACCGGAGAACACTGAAGCTTTCTTT.

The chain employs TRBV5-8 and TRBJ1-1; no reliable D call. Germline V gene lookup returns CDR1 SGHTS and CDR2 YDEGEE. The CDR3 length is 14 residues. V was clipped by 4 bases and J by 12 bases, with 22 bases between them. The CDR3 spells CASSPGANRPKPFF. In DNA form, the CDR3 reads TGTGCCAGCAGCCCCGGAGCGAACCGACCTAAGCCTTTCTTT.

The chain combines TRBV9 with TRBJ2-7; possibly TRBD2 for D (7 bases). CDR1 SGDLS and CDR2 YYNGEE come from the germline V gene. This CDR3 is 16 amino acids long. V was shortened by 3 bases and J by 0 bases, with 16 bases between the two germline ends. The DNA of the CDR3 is TGTGCCAGCAGCGAGTGGGGGGGCTCGGGCTCCTACGAGCAGTACTTC. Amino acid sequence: CASSEWGGSGSYEQYF.

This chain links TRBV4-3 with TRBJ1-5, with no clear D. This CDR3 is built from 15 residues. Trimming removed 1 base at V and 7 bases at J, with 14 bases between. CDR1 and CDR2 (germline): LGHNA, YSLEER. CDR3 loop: CASSQVAGVGQPQHF. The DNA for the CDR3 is TGCGCCAGCAGCCAAGTAGCCGGGGTAGGGCAGCCCCAGCATTTT.

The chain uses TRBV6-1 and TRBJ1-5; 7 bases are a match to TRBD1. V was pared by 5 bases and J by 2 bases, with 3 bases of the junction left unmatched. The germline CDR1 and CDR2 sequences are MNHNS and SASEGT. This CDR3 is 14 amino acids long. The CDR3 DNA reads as TGTGCCAGCAGTCCTACAGGGGGCAATCAGCCCCAGCATTTT. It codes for CASSPTGGNQPQHF.

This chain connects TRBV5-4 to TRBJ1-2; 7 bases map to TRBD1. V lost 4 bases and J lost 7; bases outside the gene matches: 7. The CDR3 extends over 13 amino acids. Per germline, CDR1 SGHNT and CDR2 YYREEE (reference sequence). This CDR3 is CASSQTGVGGYTF. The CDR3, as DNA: TGTGCCAGCAGCCAAACAGGGGTTGGTGGCTACACCTTC.

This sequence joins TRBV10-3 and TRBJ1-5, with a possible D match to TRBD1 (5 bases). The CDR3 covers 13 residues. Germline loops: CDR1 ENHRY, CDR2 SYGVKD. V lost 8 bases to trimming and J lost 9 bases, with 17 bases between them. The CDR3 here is CAIARDASLPQHF. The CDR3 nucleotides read TGTGCCATCGCCAGGGATGCAAGTCTGCCCCAGCATTTT.

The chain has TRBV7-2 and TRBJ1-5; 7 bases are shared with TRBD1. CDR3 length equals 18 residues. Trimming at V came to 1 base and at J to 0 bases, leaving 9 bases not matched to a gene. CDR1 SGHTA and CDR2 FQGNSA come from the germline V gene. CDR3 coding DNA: TGTGCCAGCAGCTTAGTTTTAACAGGGGACCCTAGCAATCAGCCCCAGCATTTT. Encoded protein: CASSLVLTGDPSNQPQHF.

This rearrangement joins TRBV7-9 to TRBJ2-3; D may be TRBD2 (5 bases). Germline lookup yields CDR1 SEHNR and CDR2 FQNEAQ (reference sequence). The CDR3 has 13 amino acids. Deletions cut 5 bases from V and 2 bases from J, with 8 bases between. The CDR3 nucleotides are TGTGCCAGCAGCCACCGGGACACAGATACGCAGTATTTT. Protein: CASSHRDTDTQYF.

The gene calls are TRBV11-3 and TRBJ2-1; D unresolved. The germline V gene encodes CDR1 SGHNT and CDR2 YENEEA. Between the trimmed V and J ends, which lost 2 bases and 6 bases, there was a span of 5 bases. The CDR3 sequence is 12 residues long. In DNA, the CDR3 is TGTGCCAGCAGCTTATCAGGCAATGAGCAGTTCTTC. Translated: CASSLSGNEQFF.